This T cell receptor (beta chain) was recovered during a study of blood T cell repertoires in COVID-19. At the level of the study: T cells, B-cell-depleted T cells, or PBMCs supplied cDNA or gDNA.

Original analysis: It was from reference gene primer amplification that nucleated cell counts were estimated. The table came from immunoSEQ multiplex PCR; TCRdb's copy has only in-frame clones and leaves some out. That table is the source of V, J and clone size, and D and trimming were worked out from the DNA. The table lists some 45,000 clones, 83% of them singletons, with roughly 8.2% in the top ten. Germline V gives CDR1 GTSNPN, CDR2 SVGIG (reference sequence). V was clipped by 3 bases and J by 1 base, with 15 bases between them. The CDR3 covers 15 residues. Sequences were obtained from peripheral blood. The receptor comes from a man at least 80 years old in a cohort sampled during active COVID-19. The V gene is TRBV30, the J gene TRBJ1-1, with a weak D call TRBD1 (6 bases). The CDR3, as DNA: TGTGCCTGGAGGGGGAGGGGGGGAGCGAACACTGAAGCTTTCTTT. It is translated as CAWRGRGGANTEAFF.